This is a list of T cell receptor beta chains from one sample in a study of shared clonotypes between healthy human individuals. Data came from immunoSEQ multiplex PCR; TCRdb stores just in-frame clones and leaves some out. The sample holds approximately 500,000 clones; roughly 80% are singletons and the top ten take roughly 13%. The sequenced material came from PBMCs. The receptor set was obtained from a woman aged 40 to 50 in good health. Some clones in this sample may be carry-over from other donors' samples. The CDR3 runs from the conserved cysteine through the conserved F or W. D genes are given only for firm matches.

TRBJ1-2,14,TRBV7-9,NA,CASSLAGARGGYTF
TRBJ2-5,15,TRBV7-9,NA,CASSFSVGGQETQYF
TRBJ2-7,17,TRBV5-4,TRBD2,CASTRLAGGLSSYEQYF
TRBJ1-2,14,TRBV11-2,NA,CASSERQVLAGYTF
TRBJ2-1,13,TRBV7-8,NA,CASSARDQRRSFF
TRBJ2-1,12,TRBV28,NA,CASSLQRLEQFF
TRBJ2-6,17,TRBV18,NA,CASSPRTASSGANVLTF
TRBJ2-5,13,TRBV4-1,NA,CASSQWRQETQYF
TRBJ2-1,15,TRBV11-2,NA,CASSLGFSSTNEQFF
TRBJ1-5,14,TRBV7-9,NA,CASSLVTSNQPQHF
TRBJ1-1,14,TRBV7-6,NA,CASSLGGFNTEAFF
TRBJ1-5,12,TRBV19,NA,CASSYPQAPQHF
TRBJ2-7,15,TRBV28,TRBD1,CASSLRTGGAYEQYF
TRBJ2-1,15,TRBV10-1,TRBD2,CASSGGTSGYNEQFF
TRBJ2-7,17,TRBV14,TRBD2,CASGGTSGNRLLAEQYF
TRBJ2-5,15,TRBV7-2,TRBD2,CASSLGSSGRETQYF